The sequence of this T cell receptor delta chain was determined in a study of gamma-delta chains in newborns, infants, children. On this clone: A read error is possible here, since a much larger clone lies one base away.

TCRdb reanalysed the reads via CATT. The sample records about 3,200 delta-chain clones, roughly 52% being singletons. J lost 0 bases, V lost 5 bases, and 11 bases had no gene match. The CDR3 is 16 amino acids. Germline loops: CDR1 GEAIGNYY, CDR2 EKD. This clonotype originated in a child who received the measles vaccine. Material for sequencing was blood. The chain recombines TRDV2 with TRDJ1, with 7 bases lining up with TRDD3. The CDR3 loop is CACGPLGAPYTDKLIF. The CDR3 bases are TGTGCCTGTGGGCCTCTGGGGGCCCCGTACACCGATAAACTCATCTTT.